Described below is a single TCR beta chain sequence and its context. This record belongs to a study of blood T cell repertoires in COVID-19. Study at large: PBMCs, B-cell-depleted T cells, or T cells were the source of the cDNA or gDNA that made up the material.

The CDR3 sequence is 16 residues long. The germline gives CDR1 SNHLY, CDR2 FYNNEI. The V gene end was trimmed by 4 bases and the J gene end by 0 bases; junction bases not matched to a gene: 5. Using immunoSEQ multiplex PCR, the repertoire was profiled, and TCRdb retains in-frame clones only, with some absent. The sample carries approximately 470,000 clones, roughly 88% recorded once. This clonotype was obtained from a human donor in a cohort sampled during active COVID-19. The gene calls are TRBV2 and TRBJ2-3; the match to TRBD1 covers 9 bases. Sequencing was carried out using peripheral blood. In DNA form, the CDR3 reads TGTGCCAGCAGTGCGACAGGGGGACGAAGCACAGATACGCAGTATTTT. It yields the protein CASSATGGRSTDTQYF.